This TCR beta chain was documented in a study of T cell repertoires in ileal Crohn's disease (dated by TCRdb to between 2018 and 2021). Looking at the study overall: The median duration of disease was 6 to 10 years, and at the time of surgery around 40% of patients were active smokers. All patients had surgery for a complication: stricturing disease in 61% and penetrating disease in roughly 40%. TCR repertoire analysis was done in some 55 Crohn's disease patients from a prospective multicentre cohort. Biopsies taken from the proximal margin of the surgical specimen made up the MI samples. Endoscopic postoperative recurrence was defined as a Rutgeerts score above i0. The study sequenced about 180 mucosal samples from 55 or so patients, taken at several locations on the surgical specimen and at postoperative endoscopy. Around 460 nanograms of biopsy DNA per sample were submitted for commercial TCRB immunosequencing. The study ran alongside a multicentre cohort designed to identify predictors of early endoscopic recurrence after ileocolonic resection. About half of the patients received postoperative therapy: about a dozen received thiopurines and 15 to 20 received anti-TNF agents.

CDR3 length: 11 amino acids, cysteine to phenylalanine. Only the CDR3 DNA is retained, 33 bases long and in frame from the first base. Trimming costs V 2 bases and J 6 bases, and their ends lie 3 bases apart. Taken from the germline V gene (reference sequence), the CDR1 and CDR2 loops are SGHKS and YYEKEE. General findings and caveats noted by the study authors: Only a subgroup of patients, of unstated size, had mucosal CD4 and CD8 T cells sorted and sequenced. Higher high-frequency clone percentages at surgery were associated with endoscopic recurrence; all patients with clonality above 26.8% (18/57) had recurrence. A significantly higher proportion of clonal expansions was observed in active smokers at surgery than in non-smokers (roughly 27% vs 19%, p=0.02). Compared with CD4 T cells, sorted CD8 T cells contained more high-frequency clones, which suggests that the mucosal expansions were mostly CD8.

Concerning this clone: The specificity of this receptor is unknown. Base qualities are not at hand, and no much larger clone is one base apart.

The sample's time point label, in plain terms: proximal margin of the surgical specimen (macroscopically non-inflamed). Eligible patients were adults with ileal or ileocolonic Crohn's disease who had an indication for ileocolonic resection. Whole ileal mucosal biopsies were kept frozen at -80 degrees C prior to DNA extraction. Genomic DNA was extracted from frozen whole biopsies with a TRizol-based method and quantified on a NanoDrop 2000 spectrophotometer. Libraries came from the immunoSEQ multiplex PCR assay. Adaptive Biotechnology amplified CDR3 regions from genomic DNA with a two-step multiplex PCR that controlled for amplification bias. Primers for every V and J gene segment were used in the first PCR, and barcodes and Illumina adapters were added in the second PCR. An Illumina instrument was used to sequence the CDR3 libraries. In the original analysis: Vendor-provided pipelines were combined with custom analysis of raw data in R/Bioconductor under R version 3.3.0. Clonality, which ranges from 0 to 1, was calculated as the inverse of the normalised Shannon entropy across all productive clones. High-frequency clones were defined as the repertoire share of the top 100 clones, retaining only clones passing a 95% confidence test. Repertoire diversity was measured with the Simpson index, and overlap between samples was measured with the Morisita-Horn index. The table comes from immuneACCESS by way of TCRdb, which keeps in-frame sequences with V and J called. Part of the clones is missing from these tables; in studies checked, under half for an unresolved V gene and the rest for unknown reasons. Clone size and V and J calls were adopted from that table, with D and trimming inferred from the DNA. Across this sample there are more than 4,000 clones, with about nine tenths seen only once. Roughly 4% of the sample is held by the ten biggest clonotypes.

Sequencing was carried out using ileal tissue. In this chain, TRBV5-5 is recombined with TRBJ2-1, with no reliable assignment of the D segment. This receptor was taken from an adult with Crohn's disease. CDR3 protein: CASSFLNEQFF. The nucleotide sequence reads TGTGCCAGCAGCTTCCTCAATGAGCAGTTCTTC.